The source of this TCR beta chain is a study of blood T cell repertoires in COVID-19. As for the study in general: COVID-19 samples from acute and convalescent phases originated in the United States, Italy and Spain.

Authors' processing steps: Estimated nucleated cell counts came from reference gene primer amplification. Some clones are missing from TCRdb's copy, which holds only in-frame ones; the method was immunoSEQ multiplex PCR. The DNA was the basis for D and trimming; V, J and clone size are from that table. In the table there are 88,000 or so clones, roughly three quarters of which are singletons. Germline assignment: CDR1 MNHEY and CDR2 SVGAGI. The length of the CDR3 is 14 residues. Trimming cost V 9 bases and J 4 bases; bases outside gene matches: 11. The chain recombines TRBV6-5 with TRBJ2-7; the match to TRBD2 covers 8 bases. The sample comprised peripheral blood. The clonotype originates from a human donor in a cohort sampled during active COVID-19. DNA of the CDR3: TGTGCCAGTACTACGGGACTAGGGCCGTACGAGCAGTACTTC. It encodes CASTTGLGPYEQYF.